Below are 10 T cell receptor beta chains sequenced from a single sample in a study of blood T cell repertoires in COVID-19. This table comes from immunoSEQ multiplex PCR, and its TCRdb copy is limited to in-frame clones, with some not included. This table holds 200,000 to 250,000 clones, around 90% found once. Sequencing was performed on PBMCs or T cells enriched from blood (not recorded which). The receptors here all came from a man aged 50 or older who had been exposed to COVID-19.

V and J are TRBV27 and TRBJ1-4; possible D gene TRBD1, 5 bases. This CDR3 has 20 amino acids. Germline V CDR1 and CDR2: MNHEY, SMNVEV (reference sequence). The V and J ends lost 0 bases and 4 bases respectively, with 24 bases between them. The CDR3, as DNA: TGTGCCAGCAGTTTATCGCGAATATTCTCACATGACGGACATAATGAAAAACTGTTTTTT. This codes for CASSLSRIFSHDGHNEKLFF.

V is TRBV7-9 and J is TRBJ2-3; 8 nucleotides align to TRBD1. This CDR3 contains 15 residues. V dropped 4 bases and J dropped 6; count of bases not matched to a gene: 9. Germline CDR1 is SEHNR and CDR2 is FQNEAQ (reference sequence). CDR3 in DNA: TGTGCCAGCAGCTCGGACAGGGAAGCAGGCGATACGCAGTATTTT. Encoded protein: CASSSDREAGDTQYF.

This CDR3 is CASSVDGRVHNEQFF. The CDR3, as DNA: TGTGCCAGCAGCGTAGACGGGAGGGTCCACAATGAGCAGTTCTTC. The chain has TRBV9 and TRBJ2-1; 8 bases align to TRBD2. Germline V lookup: CDR1 SGDLS, CDR2 YYNGEE. This CDR3 spans 15 amino acids. After removal of 0 bases from V and 5 bases from J, the junction contained 4 bases not matched to a gene.

The sample holds one count of this clone. The V call is TRBV3-1 (or the pseudogene TRBV3-2), the J call TRBJ1-2, with D hard to call. Deletions cut 4 bases from V and 5 bases from J, with 20 bases between. CDR1 and CDR2 (germline): LGHDT, YNNKEL (reference sequence). This CDR3 has 16 amino acids. The CDR3 reads CASSPTIRSSRYGYTF. The CDR3 region has the DNA TGTGCCAGCAGCCCCACTATACGGTCCAGTAGATATGGCTACACCTTC.

The rearrangement uses TRBV25-1 and TRBJ2-7; TRBD1 matches at 7 bases. V lost 6 bases to trimming and J lost 5 bases; unmatched junction nucleotides: 7. The CDR3 loop spans 13 amino acids. CDR1 and CDR2 from the germline V gene are MGHDK and SYGVNS. As DNA, the CDR3 is TGTGCCAGCAGATTGACAGGGCTGGACGAGCAGTACTTC. Translation: CASRLTGLDEQYF.

The rearrangement uses TRBV15 and TRBJ2-3, with D perhaps matching TRBD1 (5 bases). This CDR3 is built from 12 residues. V lost 6 bases and J lost 8, with 12 bases in between. From germline, CDR1 is LNHNV and CDR2 YYDKDF (reference sequence). The CDR3 sequence: CATRTSGITQYF. The CDR3 DNA is TGTGCCACCAGAACCTCAGGGATTACGCAGTATTTT.

The count of this clone is one. This sequence joins TRBV29-1 and TRBJ1-4, with D unresolved. Germline CDR1 and CDR2: SQVTM and ANQGSEA. This CDR3 comprises 14 residues. V was cut by 7 bases and J by 7 bases, with 19 bases left in between. The CDR3 loop reads CSALRGMFGEKLFF. The CDR3 region has the DNA TGCAGCGCCTTAAGAGGGATGTTCGGTGAAAAACTGTTTTTT. Complete variable domain (other parts from reference TRBV29-1 and TRBJ1-4): SAVISQKPSRDICQRGTSLTIQCQVDSQVTMMFWYRQQPGQSLTLIATANQGSEATYESGFVIDKFPISRPNLTFSTLTVSNMSPEDSSIYLCSALRGMFGEKLFFGSGTQLSVL.

The chain recombines TRBV7-9 with TRBJ2-5, with 7 positions matching TRBD1. Losses at the gene ends were 3 bases for V and 5 bases for J; bases not matched to a gene: 6. Per germline, CDR1 SEHNR and CDR2 FQNEAQ (reference sequence). The CDR3 extends over 14 amino acids. The CDR3 is CASSFLGGGETQYF. CDR3 DNA sequence: TGTGCCAGCAGCTTTCTAGGGGGCGGGGAGACCCAGTACTTC.

This sequence joins TRBV2 and TRBJ2-1, with TRBD2 identical over 12 bases. Looked up from germline, CDR1 is SNHLY and CDR2 is FYNNEI. The CDR3 totals 15 residues. Trimming took 5 bases from V and 9 from J; bases not matched to a gene: 8. In DNA, the CDR3 is TGTGCCAGCAGTTCCCCCGCACTAGCGGGAGGTGAGCAGTTCTTC. It is translated as CASSSPALAGGEQFF. Full variable domain (rest looked up from reference TRBV2 and TRBJ2-1): EPEVTQTPSHQVTQMGQEVILRCVPISNHLYFYWYRQILGQKVEFLVSFYNNEISEKSEIFDDQFSVERPDGSNFTLKIRSTKLEDSAMYFCASSSPALAGGEQFFGPGTRLTVL.

The rearrangement uses TRBV9 and TRBJ1-2, with D possibly matching TRBD1 (5 bases). The CDR3 is made up of 13 amino acids. Germline loops: CDR1 SGDLS, CDR2 YYNGEE. Trimming took off 0 bases at V and 3 bases at J, with 6 bases between the two ends. As DNA, the CDR3 is TGTGCCAGCAGCGTAGGGGGGGACTATGGCTACACCTTC. Its protein is CASSVGGDYGYTF.